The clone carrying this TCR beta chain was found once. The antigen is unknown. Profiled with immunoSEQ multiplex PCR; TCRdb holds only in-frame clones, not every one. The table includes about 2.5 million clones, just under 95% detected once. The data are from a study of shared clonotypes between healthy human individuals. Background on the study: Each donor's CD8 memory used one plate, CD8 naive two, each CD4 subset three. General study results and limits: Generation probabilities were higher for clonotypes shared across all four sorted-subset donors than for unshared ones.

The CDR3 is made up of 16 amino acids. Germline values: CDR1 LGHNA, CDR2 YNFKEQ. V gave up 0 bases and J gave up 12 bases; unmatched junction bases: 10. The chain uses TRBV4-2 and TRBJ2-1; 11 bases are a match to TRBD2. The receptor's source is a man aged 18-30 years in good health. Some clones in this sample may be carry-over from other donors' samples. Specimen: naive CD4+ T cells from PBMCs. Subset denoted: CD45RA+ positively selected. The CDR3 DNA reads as TGTGCCAGCAGCCAAGATCCACTAGCGGGAGTCCGGGGGCAGTTCTTC. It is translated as CASSQDPLAGVRGQFF.